The 23 T cell receptor beta chains listed next were all sequenced from one sample in a study of blood T cell repertoires in COVID-19. Method: immunoSEQ multiplex PCR; TCRdb's copy keeps in-frame clones and lacks some. This sample has about 150,000 clones, with around 79% found just once. The source material was peripheral blood. These receptors originate from a woman aged 70 to 79 with COVID-19, enrolled during active disease.

CDR3 bases: TGTGCCAGCAGCTCCGTAGGGGGAGGGCCCACCTTC. Protein product: CASSSVGGGPTF. The J gene is TRBJ1-2, the V gene TRBV7-2, with D perhaps TRBD1 (6 bases). The CDR3 has 12 amino acids. CDR1 is SGHTA and CDR2 is FQGNSA in the germline V gene. V was pared by 4 bases and J by 13 bases, with 16 bases between.

This chain uses TRBV5-1 with TRBJ1-4; 9 bases line up with TRBD1. Per germline, CDR1 SGHRS and CDR2 YFSETQ. The ends lost 6 bases at V and 2 bases at J; junction bases unmatched: 8. The CDR3 runs to 16 residues. The CDR3 loop reads CASTTGTGTTNEKLFF. CDR3 sequence (DNA): TGCGCCAGCACAACCGGGACAGGGACCACTAATGAAAAACTGTTTTTT.

This clone is a singleton in its sample. V is TRBV24-1 and J is TRBJ1-5; no clear D gene. The CDR3 spans 13 residues. Germline V gene data show CDR1 as KGHDR and CDR2 as SFDVKD. The V and J ends lost 6 bases and 7 bases respectively, with 12 bases between them. The CDR3 DNA sequence: TGTGCCACCAGTCTACGGGAATGGCAGCCCCAGCATTTT. Translating it yields CATSLREWQPQHF.

This clone was detected only a few times. The chain recombines TRBV2 with TRBJ1-6; unclear D gene. This CDR3 contains 15 residues. Per germline, CDR1 SNHLY and CDR2 FYNNEI. V gave up 8 bases and J gave up 0 bases, with 11 bases separating them. The CDR3, as DNA: TGTGCCAGCGGAGATCGAAGCTCCTATAATTCACCCCTCCACTTT. This gives the protein CASGDRSSYNSPLHF.

The chain has TRBV30 and TRBJ1-2, with 11 positions matching TRBD1. V lost 5 bases, J lost 8 bases, and 7 bases stayed unmatched. CDR3 size: 13 residues. Germline CDR1 reads GTSNPN; CDR2 reads SVGIG (reference sequence). The CDR3 DNA reads TGTGCCTGGCGGACAGGGGGCGGGAGGGGCTACACCTTC. Its translation is CAWRTGGGRGYTF.

The V gene is TRBV5-4, the J gene TRBJ1-2; 12 nucleotides agree with TRBD1. With 4 bases clipped from V and 4 bases from J, the junction kept 5 bases outside the gene matches. Per germline, CDR1 SGHNT and CDR2 YYREEE (reference sequence). This CDR3 spans 15 amino acids. The CDR3, as DNA: TGTGCCAGCAGCAATCCGGGACAGGGGGCCTATGGCTACACCTTC. It is translated as CASSNPGQGAYGYTF.

The chain couples TRBV6-5 to TRBJ1-1, with 8 bases aligning to TRBD1. Germline V gene sequence: CDR1 MNHEY, CDR2 SVGAGI. The CDR3 has 14 residues. V trimming: 5 bases; J trimming: 3 bases; junction bases outside the gene matches: 5. Here the CDR3 DNA reads TGTGCCAGCAGTAGACCGACAGGGGACACTGAAGCTTTCTTT. This sequence encodes CASSRPTGDTEAFF.

The chain uses TRBV9 and TRBJ1-1, with no clear D. This CDR3 region has 16 residues. Germline V gene data show CDR1 as SGDLS and CDR2 as YYNGEE. Trimming took 0 bases from V and 0 from J, leaving 12 bases between them. The CDR3: CASSVGVSEVNTEAFF. The CDR3 DNA reads as TGTGCCAGCAGCGTAGGTGTGTCAGAGGTGAACACTGAAGCTTTCTTT.

This clone was seen only once. The rearrangement joins TRBV11-2 to TRBJ1-1; the D gene is possibly TRBD1 (6 bases). CDR1 is SGHAT, CDR2 FQNNGV, per germline. V gave up 3 bases and J gave up 10 bases, with 12 bases separating them. The CDR3 contains 12 residues. The CDR3 nucleotides read TGTGCCAGCAGCTTTTGGGGGCTGGGAGCTTTCTTT. Its translation is CASSFWGLGAFF.

The J gene is TRBJ1-4, the V gene TRBV28, with D possibly matching TRBD1 (6 bases). V was trimmed by 3 bases and J by 6 bases, leaving 17 bases between them. Germline V gene lookup returns CDR1 MDHEN and CDR2 SYDVKM. This CDR3 is 16 amino acids long. The CDR3 DNA reads as TGTGCCAGCAGTTTGAATCTCGGGTCAGGGGATGAAAAACTGTTTTTT. Translation: CASSLNLGSGDEKLFF.

The genes are TRBV12-3 or TRBV12-4 and TRBJ1-2; 8 nucleotides align to TRBD1. Losses at the gene ends were 6 bases for V and 8 bases for J; bases not matched to a gene: 8. The CDR3 is 13 residues long. The CDR3 reads CASRRGQGEGYTF. The CDR3 DNA reads as TGTGCCAGCAGGCGAGGACAGGGAGAGGGCTACACCTTC.

The chain couples TRBV5-6 to TRBJ2-7; TRBD1 agrees at 7 bases. This CDR3 region has 12 residues. Germline loops: CDR1 SGHDT, CDR2 YYEEEE. V trimming: 2 bases; J trimming: 7 bases; junction bases outside the gene matches: 3. The chain's CDR3 is CASSFTGAEQYF. The CDR3 DNA reads TGTGCCAGCAGCTTCACAGGGGCAGAGCAGTACTTC.

The chain carries TRBV5-1 and TRBJ1-1, with D possibly being TRBD1 (5 bases). The CDR3 has 15 residues. Trimming took 4 bases from V and 0 from J, leaving 13 bases between them. The V gene's germline CDR1 is SGHRS and CDR2 YFSETQ. CDR3 bases: TGCGCCAGCAGCCCAGGGATGGCTATGAACACTGAAGCTTTCTTT. This encodes CASSPGMAMNTEAFF.

The chain combines TRBV7-9 with TRBJ1-4; D is uncertain. The CDR3 loop spans 14 amino acids. In germline, CDR1 is SEHNR, CDR2 FQNEAQ (reference sequence). The V end lost 4 bases, the J end lost 0 bases, and 6 bases lay between the germline ends. The chain's CDR3 is CASSSKATNEKLFF. The CDR3 DNA reads as TGTGCCAGCAGCTCTAAAGCAACTAATGAAAAACTGTTTTTT.

This clone was recorded a few times. V and J are TRBV29-1 and TRBJ1-5, with D perhaps matching TRBD1 (6 bases). V lost 6 bases, J lost 3 bases, and 12 bases lay in between. Germline V gene lookup returns CDR1 SQVTM and CDR2 ANQGSEA. CDR3 length equals 13 residues. CDR3 nucleotide sequence: TGCAGCGTCCGGGACAACCACAATCAGCCCCAGCATTTT. Translated: CSVRDNHNQPQHF.

This sequence joins TRBV2 and TRBJ1-1; 7 nucleotides agree with TRBD1. V lost 5 bases to trimming and J lost 5 bases; unmatched junction nucleotides: 5. The CDR3 sequence is 13 residues long. Germline CDR1 and CDR2: SNHLY and FYNNEI. This CDR3 reads CASSSYRGTEAFF. The DNA for the CDR3 is TGTGCCAGCAGTTCCTACAGGGGAACTGAAGCTTTCTTT.

The chain joins TRBV7-6 to TRBJ1-1; D not certain. The CDR3 totals 13 residues. Germline CDR1 and CDR2: SGHVS and FNYEAQ. The V end lost 1 base, the J end lost 2 bases, and 5 bases lay between the germline ends. The CDR3 here is CASSLGRNTEAFF. CDR3 in DNA: TGTGCCAGCAGCTTAGGCAGAAACACTGAAGCTTTCTTT.

This rearrangement joins TRBV9 to TRBJ1-2, with 7 bases that match TRBD1. The germline CDR1 and CDR2 sequences are SGDLS and YYNGEE. Losses at the gene ends were 1 base for V and 4 bases for J; bases not matched to a gene: 4. This CDR3 is built from 14 residues. This chain's CDR3 is CASSVSGQVYGYTF. Written as DNA, the CDR3 is TGTGCCAGCAGCGTATCAGGACAGGTCTATGGCTACACCTTC. Complete variable domain (other parts from reference TRBV9 and TRBJ1-2): DSGVTQTPKHLITATGQRVTLRCSPRSGDLSVYWYQQSLDQGLQFLIQYYNGEERAKGNILERFSAQQFPDLHSELNLSSLELGDSALYFCASSVSGQVYGYTFGSGTRLTVV.

This chain joins TRBV28 and TRBJ2-7, with 11 bases lining up with TRBD1. This CDR3 comprises 15 residues. The germline V gene encodes CDR1 MDHEN and CDR2 SYDVKM. V was clipped by 4 bases and J by 2 bases; unmatched bases: 4. The CDR3 DNA follows: TGTGCCAGCAGTTCGGGGACAGGGGGGCCCTACGAGCAGTACTTC. This sequence encodes CASSSGTGGPYEQYF. The whole variable domain, filled in from reference TRBV28 and TRBJ2-7, reads DVKVTQSSRYLVKRTGEKVFLECVQDMDHENMFWYRQDPGLGLRLIYFSYDVKMKEKGDIPEGYSVSREKKERFSLILESASTNQTSMYLCASSSGTGGPYEQYFGPGTRLTVT.

The chain couples TRBV7-2 to TRBJ1-3; D may be TRBD1 (5 bases). The CDR3 consists of 15 residues. The germline V gene has CDR1 SGHTA and CDR2 FQGNSA. The V end was cut by 1 base, the J end by 1 base, with 8 bases between. The CDR3 loop reads CASSLESGSGNTIYF. As DNA, the CDR3 is TGTGCCAGCAGCTTAGAATCAGGGTCTGGAAACACCATATATTTT. The whole variable domain, remainder taken from reference TRBV7-2 and TRBJ1-3, is GAGVSQSPSNKVTEKGKDVELRCDPISGHTALYWYRQSLGQGLEFLIYFQGNSAPDKSGLPSDRFSAERTGGSVSTLTIQRTQQEDSAVYLCASSLESGSGNTIYFGEGSWLTVV.

The V gene is TRBV7-9, the J gene TRBJ1-1; 9 nucleotides match TRBD1. Germline V gene data show CDR1 as SEHNR and CDR2 as FQNEAQ (reference sequence). J gave up 8 bases and V 3 bases, and 7 bases lay outside the gene matches. The CDR3 runs to 14 residues. The CDR3 region is CASSFQDRGQEAFF. CDR3 sequence (DNA): TGTGCCAGCAGCTTCCAGGACAGGGGACAAGAAGCTTTCTTT.

J is TRBJ1-2 and V is TRBV5-1; D gene unclear. Trimming took off 4 bases at V and 6 bases at J, with 13 bases between the two ends. The CDR3 is made up of 13 amino acids. The germline V gene encodes CDR1 SGHRS and CDR2 YFSETQ. CDR3 amino acids: CASSIRRSDGYTF. The CDR3 region has the DNA TGCGCCAGCAGCATCAGACGTAGCGATGGCTACACCTTC.

In nucleotides, the CDR3 is TGTGCCACCAGCAGAGGAAAACTTGGACTAGCGGCGAATCCAATCCAAGAGACCCAGTACTTC. Amino acid sequence: CATSRGKLGLAANPIQETQYF. The rearrangement links TRBV15 to TRBJ2-5; 10 nucleotides line up with TRBD2. The germline CDR1 and CDR2 sequences are LNHNV and YYDKDF (reference sequence). V gave up 1 base and J gave up 1 base; unmatched junction bases: 18. The CDR3 contains 21 residues.